A selection of T cell receptor beta chains follows, all from one sample in a study of identifying expanded T cells in peripheral blood. Libraries were prepared by immunoSEQ multiplex PCR; TCRdb keeps only in-frame clonotypes and omits some of them. The sample has 100,000 or so clones, roughly nine tenths seen once. Sequences were obtained from blood. The receptor set was obtained from a person aged 18 to 75 in good health. Both conserved end residues are part of each CDR3. Clone size is given for some rows only: seen once, a few or many times, or a class if the clone is expanded.

>NA|TRBV6-5
CASSYDRAQELFF
>NA|TRBV5-1
CASSLAGGAGELFF
>NA|TRBV19
CASRGRVETQYF
>NA|TRBV7-9
CASSLGTWSPGSTDTQYF
>NA|TRBV7-9
CASSVRGIGLEVHTF
>NA|TRBV5-6
CASSIDRNTEAFF
>NA|TRBV7-2
CASSRGQAGGSPLHF
>NA|TRBV28
CASVPGQGVSTEAFF
>NA|TRBV28
CASSPPQVKSNQPQHF
>NA|TRBV10-1
CASSQYRDRSGYTF
>NA|TRBV18
CASSTGGGHYEQYF
>NA|TRBV2
CASITWGQPNTEAFF
>NA|TRBV18
CASSPVTGATDTQYF
>NA|TRBV28
CASIQTAANYGYTF
>NA|TRBV5-4
CASSGQTNNSPLHF
>few|TRBV4-2
CASSQDRGSSYEQYF
>NA|TRBV7-2
CASSSLAGEETQYF
>NA|TRBV5-4
CASRVWQGTEAFF
>NA|TRBV2
CASSLTGGVQPQHF
>NA|TRBV9
CARLHTNYHNEQFF
>NA|TRBV19
CASSIGGSGDQETQYF
>NA|TRBV28
CASTSVRGEQFF
>NA|TRBV10-3
CAISEALGDTEAFF
>NA|TRBV5-1
CASSSLDPLGEQYF
>NA|TRBV5-1
CASSPSWGGRDTQYF
>NA|TRBV18
CASSPMTGKNTEAFF
>NA|TRBV5-8
CASSLLETQYF
>NA|TRBV5-6
CASSLDGITYEQYF
>NA|TRBV13
CASSLGQINTGELFF
>NA|TRBV7-2
CASSGGGAQYF
>NA|TRBV2
CASSLAETDFYTF
>once|TRBV28
CASIRNTEAFF
>NA|TRBV19
CASNGGTQYEQYF
>NA|TRBV19
CASSIFYSPSLPDTQYF
>NA|TRBV2
CASSDTGGDGYTF
>NA|TRBV9
CASSSGGAGNEQFF
>few|TRBV5-8
CASSLVEGHDNSPLHF
>NA|TRBV7-2
CASSLVPQGATDQPQHF
>NA|TRBV28
CASSGGYSGEQYF
>NA|TRBV6-6
CASSLVATNEKLFF
>NA|TRBV7-9
CASSPPSRKNTEAFF
>NA|TRBV7-2
CASSPRPRTNTGELFF
>NA|TRBV11-2
CASSFGGWTYEQYF
>NA|TRBV4-3
CASSQDWGGNQPQHF
>NA|TRBV18
CASSPWEQRGHEQYF